Listed here are 15 T cell receptor beta chains from one sample, sequenced in a study of human T cells and chemical hapten exposure. MiXCR, run by TCRdb on the RACE reads, gives a single entry per CDR3 protein. This table holds 95,000 to 150,000 distinct CDR3 sequences, about 11% found once. Described time point: patch test 3, about 24 weeks after DPC sensitization. The treatment was: therapeutic diphenylcyclopropenone sensitization with weekly scalp DPC. This specimen consisted of whole blood, obtained in connection with sensitization to the hapten diphenylcyclopropenone (DPC). These receptors were collected from a woman in her fifties or sixties with alopecia areata. Some clones in this sample may be carry-over from other donors' samples.

This clonotype was observed a few times. The V call is TRBV18, the J call TRBJ2-3, with D uncertain. Germline V CDR1 and CDR2: KGHSH, LQKENI. V dropped 3 bases and J dropped 6 bases, with 16 bases sitting between them. The CDR3 consists of 15 residues. CDR3 bases: TGTGCCAGCTCACCGAGGATTGTGACTTCTGATACGCAGTATTTT. Translation gives CASSPRIVTSDTQYF.

The table lists this clonotype with a few counts. The rearrangement joins TRBV3-1 to TRBJ1-5; TRBD1 might be the D (6 bases). Germline-derived CDR1 and CDR2 are LGHDT and YNNKEL (reference sequence). Trimming removed 4 bases at V and 5 bases at J, with 12 bases between. The CDR3 sequence is 14 residues long. CDR3 protein: CASSLRGGHQPQHF. For the CDR3, the DNA is TGTGCCAGCAGCCTGCGCGGGGGGCATCAGCCCCAGCATTTT.

This clonotype was counted a few times. The chain couples TRBV7-9 to TRBJ2-4, with D unclear. Trimming took 5 bases from V and 6 from J, leaving 17 bases between them. CDR3 length: 15 amino acids. CDR1 and CDR2 from the germline V gene are SEHNR and FQNEAQ (reference sequence). The chain's CDR3 is CASSQRGVDTNIQYF. The CDR3 bases are TGTGCCAGCAGCCAACGCGGTGTTGATACAAACATTCAGTACTTC.

J is TRBJ1-2 and V is TRBV7-9; tentatively, D is TRBD1 (6 bases). CDR3 size: 15 residues. Trimming shortened V by 1 base and J by 5 bases, and 14 bases separated the two germline ends. The germline V gene has CDR1 SEHNR and CDR2 FQNEAQ (reference sequence). CDR3 amino acids: CASSLGRGQGYGYTF. The DNA for the CDR3 is TGTGCCAGCAGCTTAGGCCGGGGGCAAGGATATGGCTACACCTTC.

This clonotype turned up a few times. The DNA for the CDR3 is TGCAGCGTTGAGAGGGGGGGGCGGTTGGACACTGAAGCTTTCTTT. It is translated as CSVERGGRLDTEAFF. The chain has TRBV29-1 and TRBJ1-1; D perhaps matches TRBD1 (6 bases). Germline CDR1 SQVTM, CDR2 ANQGSEA. The CDR3 is made up of 15 amino acids. V shed 3 bases and J shed 3 bases, with 17 bases lying between them.

This chain joins TRBV4-1 and TRBJ2-1, with 11 positions matching TRBD2. The CDR3 spans 17 residues. Germline trimming cut 4 bases from V and 0 bases from J; bases unmatched to any gene: 5. The V gene's germline CDR1 is MGHRA and CDR2 YSYEKL. The CDR3 reads CASSPSSGRVSYNEQFF. In nucleotides, the CDR3 is TGCGCCAGCAGCCCGAGTAGCGGGAGGGTCTCCTACAATGAGCAGTTCTTC.

V is TRBV29-1 and J is TRBJ1-5, with TRBD1 matching over 8 bases. The CDR3 covers 13 residues. Unmatched junction bases numbered 5, after V lost 5 bases and J lost 5 bases. The V gene's germline CDR1 is SQVTM and CDR2 ANQGSEA. CDR3 residues: CSVLTGGDQPQHF. As DNA, the CDR3 is TGCAGCGTTCTCACAGGGGGAGATCAGCCCCAGCATTTT.

This clonotype has a handful of counts. CDR3 coding DNA: TGTGCCAGCAGCTCAGGGGACGGGACTGAAGCTTTCTTT. It specifies CASSSGDGTEAFF. The chain joins TRBV6-4 to TRBJ1-1, with D possibly TRBD1 on 6 matching bases. V gave up 6 bases and J gave up 5 bases, with 13 bases separating them. The CDR3 covers 13 residues. The germline CDR1 and CDR2 sequences are MRHNA and SNTAGT.

CDR3 sequence (DNA): TGTGCCAGCAGTGACTACCCCACCGGGGAGCTGTTTTTT. Residues: CASSDYPTGELFF. J is TRBJ2-2 and V is TRBV2; D call uncertain. There are 13 residues in the CDR3. The germline V and J ends were trimmed by 3 bases and 4 bases, with 6 bases remaining between them. Germline assignment: CDR1 SNHLY and CDR2 FYNNEI.

The chain couples TRBV29-1 to TRBJ2-1; 9 nucleotides match TRBD2. CDR1 is SQVTM and CDR2 is ANQGSEA in the germline V gene. V shed 0 bases, J shed 10 bases, and the junction held 19 bases outside the gene matches. There are 18 residues in the CDR3. The CDR3 DNA follows: TGCAGCGTTGAAGATTGGTACGGGGGACGAGCGGGAGGCGGGGAGCAGTTCTTC. It codes for CSVEDWYGGRAGGGEQFF.

Worth noting for this clonotype: The junction differs from germline at one of its ends, possibly a read error. V gene TRBV12-3 or TRBV12-4 combines with J gene TRBJ1-5; TRBD1 is a possible D gene (5 bases). CDR3 length: 14 residues. CDR3 loop: CVSTLVGPNQPQHF. The CDR3 DNA sequence: TGTGTCAGCACCCTTGTGGGGCCCAATCAGCCCCAGCATTTT.

This clonotype was counted at least ten times. The chain recombines TRBV6-1 with TRBJ2-3, with 12 bases identical to TRBD2. This CDR3 contains 16 residues. Trimming took 1 base from V and 4 from J; bases not matched to a gene: 3. The germline V gene encodes CDR1 MNHNS and CDR2 SASEGT. CDR3 bases: TGTGCCAGCAGTGAAGATCCTAGCGGGGGGGCAGATACGCAGTATTTT. Its translation: CASSEDPSGGADTQYF.

This chain connects TRBV6-5 to TRBJ2-2; 9 bases are shared with TRBD2. This CDR3 spans 16 amino acids. CDR1 is MNHEY, CDR2 SVGAGI, per germline. Trimming removed 5 bases from V and 6 bases from J; junction bases left unmatched: 10. Here the CDR3 reads CASSRDFAGGAGELFF. CDR3 bases: TGTGCCAGCAGTCGGGATTTCGCGGGAGGGGCCGGGGAGCTGTTTTTT.

The chain is built from TRBV28 and TRBJ2-5; the D gene could be TRBD1 or TRBD2 (5 bases each). Germline V gene data show CDR1 as MDHEN and CDR2 as SYDVKM. Trimming shortened V by 4 bases and J by 5 bases, and 20 bases separated the two germline ends. CDR3 length: 16 amino acids. The CDR3 sequence is CASSYEKEWGTETQYF. The CDR3 DNA is TGTGCCAGCAGTTATGAAAAGGAATGGGGGACGGAGACCCAGTACTTC.

The chain links TRBV4-2 to TRBJ2-7; D unclear. The CDR3 consists of 15 residues. Trimming removed 7 bases from V and 5 bases from J, with 21 bases in between. CDR1 and CDR2 (germline): LGHNA, YNFKEQ. CDR3 bases: TGTGCCAGCACCCGATGGCCCGGATCCACGGACGAGCAGTACTTC. As protein: CASTRWPGSTDEQYF.